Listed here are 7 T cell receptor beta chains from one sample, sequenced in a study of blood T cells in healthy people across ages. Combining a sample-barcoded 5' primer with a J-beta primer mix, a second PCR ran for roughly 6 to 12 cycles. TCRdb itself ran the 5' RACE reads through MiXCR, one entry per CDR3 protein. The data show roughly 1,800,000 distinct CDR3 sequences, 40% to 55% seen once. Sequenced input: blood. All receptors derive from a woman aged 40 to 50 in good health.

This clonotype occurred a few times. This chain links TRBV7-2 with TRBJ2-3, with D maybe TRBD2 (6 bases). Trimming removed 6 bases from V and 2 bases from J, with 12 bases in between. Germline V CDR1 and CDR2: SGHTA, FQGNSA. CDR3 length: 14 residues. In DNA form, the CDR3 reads TGTGCCAGCAGGGAGGACTATACCACAGATACGCAGTATTTT. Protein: CASREDYTTDTQYF.

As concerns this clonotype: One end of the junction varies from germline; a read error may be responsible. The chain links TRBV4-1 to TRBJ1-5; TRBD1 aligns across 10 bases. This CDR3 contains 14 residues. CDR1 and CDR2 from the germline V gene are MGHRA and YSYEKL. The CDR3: CTSSHGQGGQPQHF. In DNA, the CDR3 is TGCACCAGCAGCCATGGACAGGGGGGTCAGCCCCAGCATTTT.

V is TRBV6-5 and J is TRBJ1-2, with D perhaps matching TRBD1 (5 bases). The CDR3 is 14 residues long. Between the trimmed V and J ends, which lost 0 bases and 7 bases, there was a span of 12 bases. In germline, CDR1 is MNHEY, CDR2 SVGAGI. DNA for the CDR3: TGTGCCAGCAGTTACTCGGCCGGGACCTCTGGCTACACCTTC. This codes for CASSYSAGTSGYTF.

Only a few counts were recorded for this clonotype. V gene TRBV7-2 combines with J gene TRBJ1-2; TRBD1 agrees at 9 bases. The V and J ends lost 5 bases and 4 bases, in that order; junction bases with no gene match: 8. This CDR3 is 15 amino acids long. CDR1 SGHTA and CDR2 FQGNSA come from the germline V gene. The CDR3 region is CASSNRDRESYGYTF. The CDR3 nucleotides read TGTGCCAGCAGCAACCGGGACAGGGAAAGCTATGGCTACACCTTC.

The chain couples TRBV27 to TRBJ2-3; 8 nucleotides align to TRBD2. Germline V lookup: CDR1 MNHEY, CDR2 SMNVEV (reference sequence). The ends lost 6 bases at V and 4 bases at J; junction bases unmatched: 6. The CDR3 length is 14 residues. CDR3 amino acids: CASRALAGPDTQYF. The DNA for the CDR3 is TGTGCCAGCAGGGCGCTAGCGGGCCCAGATACGCAGTATTTT.

This CDR3 reads CASSLDRDMLKFF. The CDR3 DNA reads as TGTGCCAGCAGCCTGGACAGGGACATGTTGAAGTTCTTC. The chain uses TRBV11-2 and TRBJ2-1, with 8 bases aligning to TRBD1. CDR1 is SGHAT and CDR2 is FQNNGV in the germline V gene. Unmatched junction bases numbered 11, after V lost 5 bases and J lost 14 bases. This CDR3 region has 13 residues.

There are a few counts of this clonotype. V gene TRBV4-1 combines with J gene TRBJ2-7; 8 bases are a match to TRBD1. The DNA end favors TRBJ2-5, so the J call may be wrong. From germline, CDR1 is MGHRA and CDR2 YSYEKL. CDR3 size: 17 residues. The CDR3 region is CASSQDWTGYDAETQYF. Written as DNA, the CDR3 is TGCGCCAGCAGCCAAGATTGGACAGGGTATGATGCGGAGACCCAGTACTTC.